Here is one T cell receptor (beta chain) with its context. Antigen: not known. Trimming pared 4 bases from V and 5 bases from J, leaving 8 bases between. This CDR3 region has 12 residues. From germline, CDR1 is MGHDK and CDR2 SYGVNS. The sample originates from a study of T cells in Graves' hyperthyroidism and ophthalmopathy. Study-level findings and limits: Ophthalmopathy was told apart from stable hyperthyroidism by a 13 V-J model. Blood also carried most thyroid clonotypes expanded above 0.001. Ophthalmopathy onset followed model prediction by a median about six months.

Criteria for exclusion of patients were uncontrolled infection, other autoimmune disease, pregnancy or lactation. RNA transcripts were the template for amplifying TCR beta CDR3 regions. The TCR CDR3 first-round RT-PCR relied on the HTBI primer set. TCRdb recomputed calls from the multiplex PCR reads with MiXCR, one row per CDR3 protein. The table has around 660,000 distinct CDR3 sequences, about 45% seen once. This TCR derives from an adult man with Graves' disease, either hyperthyroidism or ophthalmopathy (not recorded which). Sequencing was carried out using peripheral blood or thyroid tissue (not recorded which). The chain is built from TRBV25-1 and TRBJ1-1, with D unclear. The CDR3 DNA reads as TGTGCCAGCAGTGGGATGCTAACTGAAGCTTTCTTT. It codes for CASSGMLTEAFF.